This TCR beta chain was captured in a study of T cell responses to AZD1222 COVID-19 vaccine. Remarks on this clone: Its antigen is as yet unknown.

The CDR3 is 15 residues long. Germline V gives CDR1 SNHLY, CDR2 FYNNEI. Trimming pared 4 bases from V and 3 bases from J, leaving 13 bases between. Sequencing used immunoSEQ multiplex PCR; TCRdb keeps in-frame clones, though not all of them. The data hold about 100,000 clones, with 88% observed a single time. General study results and limits: Donors were largely white British and mainly female; clonal diversity was possibly underestimated.

The receptor comes from an adult in good health. V usage is TRBV2 and J usage is TRBJ1-5; a weak D match, TRBD1 (6 bases). The source was peripheral blood, collected on day 0 of AZD1222 vaccination. CDR3 nucleotides: TGTGCCAGCAGTGCGGAACAGGGAAACAATCAGCCCCAGCATTTT. It yields the protein CASSAEQGNNQPQHF.